The next 27 T cell receptor beta chains were all read from a single sample in a study of shared clonotypes between healthy human individuals. Data came from immunoSEQ multiplex PCR; TCRdb stores just in-frame clones and leaves some out. The sample consists of some 1 million clones, about 77% of them appearing once. The sequenced sample consisted of memory CD4+ T cells sorted from blood. Subset here: CD45RA-negative fraction. The source is a man younger than 35 in good health.

This clone was recorded a few times. Additional DNA sequences in this sample encode the identical CDR3. This rearrangement joins TRBV30 to TRBJ1-5; no reliable D call. The CDR3 sequence is 14 residues long. CDR1 is GTSNPN and CDR2 is SVGIG in the germline V gene (reference sequence). V shed 0 bases and J shed 0 bases, with 6 bases lying between them. CDR3 DNA sequence: TGTGCCTGGAGTGTGAGTGGTAGCAATCAGCCCCAGCATTTT. Translating gives CAWSVSGSNQPQHF.

This rearrangement joins TRBV5-8 to TRBJ2-7; TRBD2 is a possible D gene (5 bases). CDR1 SGHTS and CDR2 YDEGEE come from the germline V gene. V lost 3 bases to trimming and J lost 4 bases, with 14 bases between them. This CDR3 contains 14 residues. DNA for the CDR3: TGTGCCAGCAGCTCAGGACTTGGGTTGTACGAGCAGTACTTC. The encoded protein is CASSSGLGLYEQYF.

The CDR3 bases are TGTGCCAGCAGAATTATAGCGGGAGTAGAGACCCAGTACTTC. This gives the protein CASRIIAGVETQYF. The rearrangement joins TRBV6-6 to TRBJ2-5; 9 nucleotides agree with TRBD2. CDR1 and CDR2 from the germline V gene are MNHNY and SVGAGI (reference sequence). V shed 6 bases and J 4 bases; nucleotides not matched to a gene: 6. The length of the CDR3 is 14 residues.

This rearrangement joins TRBV7-9 to TRBJ1-2, with D possibly TRBD1 on 6 matching bases. Per the germline V gene, CDR1 is SEHNR and CDR2 is FQNEAQ (reference sequence). V lost 5 bases, J lost 7 bases, and 14 bases lay in between. This CDR3 comprises 13 residues. CDR3 protein: CASSGGTSGGYTF. CDR3 bases: TGTGCCAGCAGCGGGGGGACATCAGGTGGCTACACCTTC. Full variable domain (remainder filled in from reference TRBV7-9 and TRBJ1-2): DTGVSQNPRHKITKRGQNVTFRCDPISEHNRLYWYRQTLGQGPEFLTYFQNEAQLEKSRLLSDRFSAERPKGSFSTLEIQRTEQGDSAMYLCASSGGTSGGYTFGSGTRLTVV.

The V call is TRBV27, the J call TRBJ2-2; D unclear. The CDR3 is 16 amino acids. In germline, CDR1 is MNHEY, CDR2 SMNVEV (reference sequence). V was shortened by 4 bases and J by 0 bases, with 12 bases between the two germline ends. CDR3 DNA sequence: TGTGCCAGCAGTTCCCGAGCTATTCCGAACACCGGGGAGCTGTTTTTT. It translates to CASSSRAIPNTGELFF.

The chain is built from TRBV6-1 and TRBJ2-2, with TRBD2 matching over 7 bases. The junction had 6 bases not matched to a gene; V was cut back by 4 bases and J by 1 base. The length of the CDR3 is 16 residues. CDR1 is MNHNS and CDR2 is SASEGT in the germline V gene. The CDR3 sequence is CASSGTGGLNTGELFF. CDR3 DNA: TGTGCCAGCAGTGGCACGGGAGGATTGAACACCGGGGAGCTGTTTTTT.

CDR3 loop: CASSPNNLNYGYTF. DNA for the CDR3: TGTGCCAGCTCACCAAACAACCTCAACTATGGCTACACCTTC. The gene calls are TRBV18 and TRBJ1-2; D is unresolved. Trimming took off 2 bases at V and 2 bases at J, with 9 bases between the two ends. The CDR3 has 14 residues. Germline V gene data show CDR1 as KGHSH and CDR2 as LQKENI.

Of note for this clone: The same CDR3 also results from other DNA sequences found in this sample. The chain uses TRBV18 and TRBJ1-1; D call uncertain. The V end was cut by 2 bases, the J end by 1 base, with 5 bases between. The CDR3 contains 13 residues. The germline V gene encodes CDR1 KGHSH and CDR2 LQKENI. The CDR3 DNA sequence: TGTGCCAGCTCACCAGTAGAGAACACTGAAGCTTTCTTT. It yields the protein CASSPVENTEAFF.

This clone was detected once. The rearrangement uses TRBV6-1 and TRBJ2-2; D possibly corresponds to TRBD2 (6 bases). CDR3 length: 13 amino acids. The germline V and J ends were trimmed by 9 bases and 4 bases, with 12 bases remaining between them. Germline values: CDR1 MNHNS, CDR2 SASEGT. The CDR3 loop reads CASSSGITGELFF. For the CDR3, the DNA is TGTGCCAGTAGTAGCGGAATCACCGGGGAGCTGTTTTTT.

The chain is built from TRBV9 and TRBJ2-2, with TRBD1 as a possible D gene (6 bases). This CDR3 has 15 residues. Germline V gene lookup returns CDR1 SGDLS and CDR2 YYNGEE. V was cut by 3 bases and J by 4 bases, with 13 bases left in between. The CDR3 loop is CASSASSGVTGELFF. CDR3 DNA sequence: TGTGCCAGCAGCGCTAGTTCAGGGGTCACCGGGGAGCTGTTTTTT.

A word on this clone: Other DNA sequences in this sample translate to the same CDR3. V and J are TRBV5-1 and TRBJ2-5, with unresolved D. Germline V gene sequence: CDR1 SGHRS, CDR2 YFSETQ. With 0 bases removed from V and 2 bases from J, the gap between germline ends came to 8 bases. There are 14 residues in the CDR3. CDR3 nucleotide sequence: TGCGCCAGCAGCTTGGGTGACAAACAAGAGACCCAGTACTTC. Protein sequence: CASSLGDKQETQYF.

The rearrangement links TRBV5-1 to TRBJ2-7; 7 nucleotides align to TRBD2. CDR1 is SGHRS, CDR2 YFSETQ, per germline. With 1 base clipped from V and 2 bases from J, the junction kept 3 bases outside the gene matches. The CDR3 extends over 14 amino acids. CDR3 in DNA: TGCGCCAGCAGCTTGAGTAGCGGGCCCTACGAGCAGTACTTC. This codes for CASSLSSGPYEQYF.

The chain links TRBV5-5 to TRBJ2-3, with 7 nucleotides matching TRBD2. CDR3 length equals 14 residues. With 0 bases clipped from V and 3 bases from J, the junction kept 1 base outside the gene matches. Germline V gene lookup returns CDR1 SGHKS and CDR2 YYEKEE (reference sequence). The CDR3 bases are TGTGCCAGCAGCTTGGGTAGCGGGACAGATACGCAGTATTTT. Its protein product is CASSLGSGTDTQYF.

This clone was seen just once. The chain links TRBV25-1 to TRBJ1-2; D is possibly TRBD1 (5 bases). V was shortened by 4 bases and J by 4 bases, with 13 bases between the two germline ends. This CDR3 spans 14 amino acids. Germline assignment: CDR1 MGHDK and CDR2 SYGVNS. The CDR3 is CASSGGDRAYGYTF. CDR3 bases: TGTGCCAGCAGTGGGGGGGACCGAGCCTATGGCTACACCTTC.

This clone has at least ten counts. This rearrangement joins TRBV21-1 to TRBJ2-3; the tabulated D call, TRBD1, remains unverified against the DNA. TRBV21-1 has pseudogene status. The CDR3 contains 16 residues. CDR3 sequence: CASSKGDLHRGDTQYF. DNA for the CDR3: TGTGCCAGCAGCAAAGGGGATCTACACAGGGGAGATACGCAGTATTTT.

This chain joins TRBV18 and TRBJ2-5; no clear D. Germline V gene lookup returns CDR1 KGHSH and CDR2 LQKENI. This CDR3 contains 15 residues. The ends were cut back, 0 bases at V and 2 bases at J, with 10 bases in the middle. CDR3 coding DNA: TGTGCCAGCTCACCACCGAACGACCCGCAAGAGACCCAGTACTTC. It codes for CASSPPNDPQETQYF.

In nucleotides, the CDR3 is TGTGCCAGCAGGCGGGACAGGGCTGGACAAGAGACCCAGTACTTC. Residues: CASRRDRAGQETQYF. The V call is TRBV6-1, the J call TRBJ2-5; 9 bases match TRBD1. Germline V CDR1 and CDR2: MNHNS, SASEGT. The ends lost 6 bases at V and 2 bases at J; junction bases unmatched: 7. This CDR3 has 15 residues.

CDR3 coding DNA: TGTGCCAGCAGTCCCTTAGGGACAGGGGGCTATGGCTACACCTTC. It yields the protein CASSPLGTGGYGYTF. The V gene is TRBV28, the J gene TRBJ1-2, with 11 positions matching TRBD1. Germline CDR1 is MDHEN and CDR2 is SYDVKM. With V trimmed by 5 bases and J by 4 bases, 6 bases remained unmatched. This CDR3 has 15 residues.

This clone has just a few counts. V and J are TRBV7-2 and TRBJ1-2, with TRBD1 identical over 10 bases. CDR3 size: 15 residues. CDR1 SGHTA and CDR2 FQGNSA come from the germline V gene. J was trimmed by 0 bases and V by 4 bases; bases with no gene match: 2. The CDR3 loop is CASSSDRGTNYGYTF. In DNA form, the CDR3 reads TGTGCCAGCAGCTCGGACAGGGGGACTAACTATGGCTACACCTTC.

The chain links TRBV2 to TRBJ2-5; D tentatively fits TRBD1 or TRBD2 (6 bases each). Germline V gene sequence: CDR1 SNHLY, CDR2 FYNNEI. The CDR3 covers 12 residues. Trimming removed 7 bases at V and 5 bases at J, with 11 bases between. The CDR3 protein is CASNGGGETQYF. As DNA, the CDR3 is TGTGCCAGCAACGGGGGCGGCGAGACCCAGTACTTC.

This sequence joins TRBV10-3 and TRBJ2-7, with 8 bases aligning to TRBD1. V gave up 1 base and J gave up 7 bases; unmatched junction bases: 6. The CDR3 runs 14 residues. Looked up from germline, CDR1 is ENHRY and CDR2 is SYGVKD. CDR3 DNA: TGTGCCATCAGTGAGTACCAGGGGGCCAATGAGCAGTACTTC. It is translated as CAISEYQGANEQYF.

The rearrangement links TRBV7-9 to TRBJ2-7, with TRBD1 identical over 7 bases. Per the germline V gene, CDR1 is SEHNR and CDR2 is FQNEAQ (reference sequence). The V and J ends lost 5 bases and 5 bases, in that order; junction bases with no gene match: 9. There are 14 residues in the CDR3. Here the CDR3 reads CASSTRQGSNEQYF. CDR3 sequence (DNA): TGTGCCAGCAGCACAAGACAGGGTAGCAACGAGCAGTACTTC. Looking up the rest from reference TRBV7-9 and TRBJ2-7 gives the full variable domain: DTGVSQNPRHKITKRGQNVTFRCDPISEHNRLYWYRQTLGQGPEFLTYFQNEAQLEKSRLLSDRFSAERPKGSFSTLEIQRTEQGDSAMYLCASSTRQGSNEQYFGPGTRLTVT.

V and J are TRBV5-3 and TRBJ1-1; tentative D call: TRBD1 (5 bases). TRBV5-3 is treated as an ORF (open reading frame) with a function not yet certain. This CDR3 region has 15 residues. V lost 0 bases and J 6 bases, leaving 15 bases between the germline ends. Here the CDR3 reads CARSLEGLRRPEAFF. CDR3 DNA sequence: TGTGCCAGAAGCTTGGAGGGGTTAAGGCGCCCTGAAGCTTTCTTT.

This chain joins TRBV5-1 and TRBJ1-2, with D uncertain. The germline gives CDR1 SGHRS, CDR2 YFSETQ. The V end lost 6 bases, the J end lost 5 bases, and 14 bases lay between the germline ends. There are 13 residues in the CDR3. Written as DNA, the CDR3 is TGCGCCAGCACCCGAGAGGGCGGGTATGGCTACACCTTC. Its protein product is CASTREGGYGYTF.

The chain joins TRBV28 to TRBJ2-3; D is unresolved. The CDR3 loop spans 11 amino acids. Germline lookup yields CDR1 MDHEN and CDR2 SYDVKM. V gave up 7 bases and J gave up 2 bases, with 4 bases separating them. The CDR3 sequence is CASKVTDTQYF. CDR3 DNA sequence: TGTGCCAGCAAGGTCACAGATACGCAGTATTTT.

V gene TRBV7-2 combines with J gene TRBJ2-5; D remains ambiguous. CDR1 and CDR2 (germline): SGHTA, FQGNSA. The ends were cut back, 7 bases at V and 1 base at J, with 13 bases in the middle. This CDR3 is built from 14 residues. As DNA, the CDR3 is TGTGCCAGCACTTTCAGTGACGCCCAAGAGACCCAGTACTTC. Translated: CASTFSDAQETQYF.

The chain has TRBV4-1 and TRBJ2-3; TRBD2 is a possible D gene (6 bases). The CDR3 runs to 16 residues. Germline assignment: CDR1 MGHRA and CDR2 YSYEKL. Trimming left V 0 bases short and J 4 bases short, with 14 bases between. The CDR3, as DNA: TGCGCCAGCAGCCAAGATAGGGCGGGAATCGCAGATACGCAGTATTTT. It codes for CASSQDRAGIADTQYF.